This T cell receptor beta chain came from a study of neurological immune-mediated disorders (dated by TCRdb to between 2018 and 2021). Study-wide context: Peripheral blood TCR-beta repertoires from HTLV-I-associated myelopathy (HAM/TSP) patients, multiple sclerosis patients and healthy controls were compared by UMI-based sequencing. Alongside PBMC samples, the set of 80 to 130 TCR-beta libraries contained longitudinal samples, technical triplicates, and paired CD4+ and CD8+ T-cell subsets that had been sorted. Of the 60 to 70 subjects in the cohort, about 14 were HAM/TSP patients, 34 were multiple sclerosis patients, and some 20 were healthy controls.

This clonotype was counted ten times or more. Its recognized antigen is unknown. It has no much larger one-base neighbor in the sample; base qualities were not kept. Healthy controls were blood bank volunteers in Maryland, USA. Unsorted PBMC libraries were generated from 2 million PBMCs stored in RNAlater at -80 °C until RNA extraction. Peripheral blood underwent Ficoll-Hypaque density gradient centrifugation to isolate PBMCs, which were then cryopreserved in liquid nitrogen. To synthesize cDNA, template-switch 5'RACE was performed with a primer carrying a 10-nucleotide random unique molecular identifier so that each TCR transcript was tagged. Every sequencing run covered 15-18 subjects and yielded more than 180 million TCR-beta sequences. The RNeasy kit was used to extract total RNA. Using the KAPA Real-time Library Amplification kit, TCR-beta VDJ regions were amplified with primers for the TCR constant region and the 5'RACE anchor. A first PCR added sample indexes and Illumina adaptors, and a second PCR then raised library yield. After Ampure bead purification, the TCR product of roughly 650 bp was size-selected on a 2% E-gel SizeSelection system. Library quality was checked on a Bioanalyzer, concentration was measured with Qubit, and libraries were quantified with the Kapa Library Quantification kit before pooling. Paired-end 2 x 150 bp sequencing of the libraries was performed on an Illumina HiSeq 2500. To increase sequence diversity, roughly 24-31% phiX was spiked into each library pool. The original methods were these. The quality-filtered reads were processed with the UMI-based MiGEC pipeline, whose error correction step removed more than 80% of the raw TCR sequences. VDJ genes were aligned to IMGT germline references, and each clonotype was defined by a unique CDR3 amino acid sequence together with V-J genes. Clonal expansion, Shannon diversity, and CDR3 relatedness (CalcPairwiseDistances, ClusterSamples) were evaluated with VDJtools, and phylogenetic trees were built with CLCbio workbench. Clones with at least 8 unique UMIs were defined as expanded, with this threshold being based on coefficient-of-variation modelling across technical triplicates. TCRdb reprocessing: public reads trimmed at Q25 with fastp, clones called with MiXCR, in-frame beta chains kept. Rows merge per CDR3 protein into single entries with the most common DNA and genes. TCRdb's processing, not the authors' own work, is the source of the V and J calls. The sample table shows about 28,000 distinct CDR3 sequences, and about 6.9% are seen once. The top ten constitute roughly 9% of the sample.

The germline V gene supplies CDR1 SGHTA and CDR2 FQGNSA. Trimming costs V 5 bases and J 3 bases, and their ends lie 5 bases apart. Inclusive of the bounding cysteine and phenylalanine, the CDR3 is 11 residues long. Of the read, only the CDR3 DNA is kept; its 33 bases are in frame from base 1. General study outcomes and caveats: The highest TCR clonal expansion was observed in HAM/TSP patients, whereas the lowest was observed in MS patients, even when compared with healthy controls. No identical CDR3 amino acid sequences were shared among expanded clones across subjects, suggesting private TCR-beta repertoires in all groups.

The sample comprised PBMCs. The chain joins TRBV7-2 to TRBJ2-7; too little of a D gene remains to name it. This receptor was identified in a woman aged 50 to 60 in good health. The CDR3 amino acid sequence is: CASSPLYEQYF. The nucleotide sequence reads as follows: TGTGCCAGCAGCCCACTCTACGAGCAGTACTTC.